The T cell receptor (beta chain) under discussion was sequenced for a study of blood T cells in healthy people across ages (dated by TCRdb to 2015 to 2017). Looking at the study overall: In model experiments, roughly one uniquely barcoded TCR beta cDNA molecule per two T cells was captured by template switching. To track age-related changes in TCR beta repertoire diversity, the study relied on deep sequencing normalized with unique cDNA molecular identifiers. Donors were grouped into four age groups: young (average about 15 years), middle-aged (around 39), aged (about 59) and long-lived (approximately 81). Donors of different ages were randomly distributed across sequencing lanes to avoid experimental bias. Using the same blood draw, the study looked at two additional independent replicas of 1 million unique cDNA reads for two donors, one aged 18 to 30 and the other aged 80 or older.

The 39 donors, aged roughly 6 to 95 years, were systemically healthy Caucasian individuals from Russia. Each donor gave ten milliliters of peripheral blood, collected into EDTA-treated Vacutainer tubes. Ficoll-Paque density-gradient centrifugation was used to isolate PBMCs, with at least 7 million per sample. Total RNA, at least 6 micrograms per sample, was extracted from PBMCs with Trizol reagent. For every donor, flow cytometry on a PBMC aliquot measured the percentage of naive CD45RAhigh/CD27high T cells. The sample holds a few counts of this clonotype. The target of this receptor is not known. One base away there is no much larger clone; base qualities are not given. The receptor library was made with 5' RACE. The sequencing machine was an Illumina HiSeq 2500. A second PCR of about 6 to 11 cycles was run with a J-beta primer mix and a sample-barcoded 5' primer. A template-switch 5' adaptor carrying 12 random nucleotides introduced a unique molecular identifier onto each TCR beta cDNA molecule. Each sample yielded at least 2.5 million CDR3-containing paired-end reads. The Mint cDNA synthesis kit, primed by a TRBC-specific oligonucleotide, was used to synthesize first-strand cDNA from all RNA. After uracil-DNA glycosylase treatment, a first 18-cycle PCR used universal primers M1SS and BC2_uni_R on all cDNA. The paper's data handling went like this. Normalization of each sample was performed by random selection of 1 million high-quality reads, each carrying a distinct molecular identifier. Reads sharing molecular identifiers were discarded rather than binned into consensus sequences. CDR3 identification, clonotype clustering and error correction used MiTCR with a Q25 quality threshold and the strictest error-elimination algorithm. A nonparametric unseen species model with Euler transformation was used to estimate a lower bound on total TCR beta diversity. Using fastp at Q25 and MiXCR, TCRdb reprocessed the public reads and kept productive beta chains. Each CDR3 protein gets just one entry, which takes the most common genes and DNA from the rows behind it. TCRdb, not the authors, supplied the V and J calls. Counted in this sample were roughly 800,000 distinct CDR3 sequences; roughly 60% of them appeared once. The top ten clonotypes cover over 20% of the sample.

V is trimmed back by 3 bases and J by 4 bases, and the junction contains 11 bases that no gene match accounts for. Counted from cysteine to phenylalanine, this CDR3 has 17 amino acids. Of all the DNA, just the CDR3 is kept, 51 bases in frame from base 1. CDR1 and CDR2 are drawn from the germline V gene: SGDLS, YYNGEE. General study outcomes and caveats: Since profiling was done on bulk unsorted PBMCs, naive and antigen-experienced compartments could not be conclusively compared. Observed TCR beta diversity per million T cells fell roughly linearly with age, and a significant reduction was already apparent by age around 36. Because the CMV infection status of the donors was unknown, age-related changes in expanded clonotypes may potentially have been confounded. Compared with the aged group, the long-lived group had more naive CD4+ T cells, fewer expanded clones and increased TCR diversity, suggesting age selection. Observed TCR beta diversity correlated strongly with the percentage of naive T cells measured by flow cytometry. Total diversity estimates from one million sequenced T cells were considered lower bounds and underestimates.

Sequencing was carried out using blood. The sequence is built from TRBV9 and TRBJ2-1, with 9 bases aligning to TRBD1. This clonotype originated in a man aged 25 to 40 in good health. The CDR3 reads CASSAPNRDREYNEQFF. The DNA sequence is TGTGCCAGCAGCGCCCCTAACCGGGACAGGGAATACAATGAGCAGTTCTTC.